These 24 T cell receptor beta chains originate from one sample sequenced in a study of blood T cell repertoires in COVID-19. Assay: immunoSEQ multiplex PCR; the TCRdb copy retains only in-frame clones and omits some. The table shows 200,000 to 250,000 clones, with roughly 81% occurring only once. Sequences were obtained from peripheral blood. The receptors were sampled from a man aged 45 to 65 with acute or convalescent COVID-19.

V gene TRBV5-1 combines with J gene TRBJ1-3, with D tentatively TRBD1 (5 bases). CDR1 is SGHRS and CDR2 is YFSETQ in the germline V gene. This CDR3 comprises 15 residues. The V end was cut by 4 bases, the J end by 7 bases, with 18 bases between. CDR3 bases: TGCGCCAGCAGCGTCCAACCTCAGGGAGGTAACACCATATATTTT. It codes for CASSVQPQGGNTIYF.

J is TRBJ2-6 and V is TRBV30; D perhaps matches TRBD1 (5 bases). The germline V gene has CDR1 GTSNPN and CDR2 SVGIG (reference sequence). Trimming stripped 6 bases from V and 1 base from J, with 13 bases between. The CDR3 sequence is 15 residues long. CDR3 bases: TGTGCCTGTGGGTGGCAGGGATCTGGGGCCAACGTCCTGACTTTC. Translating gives CACGWQGSGANVLTF.

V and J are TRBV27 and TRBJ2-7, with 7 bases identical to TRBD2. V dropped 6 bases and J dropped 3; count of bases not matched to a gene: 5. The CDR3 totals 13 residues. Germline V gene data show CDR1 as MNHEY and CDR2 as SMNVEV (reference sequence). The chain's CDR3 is CASSPGTIYEQYF. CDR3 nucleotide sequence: TGTGCCAGCAGCCCAGGGACTATCTACGAGCAGTACTTC.

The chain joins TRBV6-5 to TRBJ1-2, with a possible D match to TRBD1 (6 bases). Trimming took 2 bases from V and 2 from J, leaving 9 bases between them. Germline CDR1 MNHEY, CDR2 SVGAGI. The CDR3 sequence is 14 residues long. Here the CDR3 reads CASSYGQTNYGYTF. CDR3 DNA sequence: TGTGCCAGCAGTTACGGACAGACCAACTATGGCTACACCTTC.

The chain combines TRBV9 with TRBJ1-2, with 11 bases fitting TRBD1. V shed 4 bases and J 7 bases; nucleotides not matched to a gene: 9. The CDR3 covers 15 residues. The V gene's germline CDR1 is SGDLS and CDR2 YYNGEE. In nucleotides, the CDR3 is TGTGCCAGCAGCCCGGACAGGGGGCGCCTTTTTGGCTACACCTTC. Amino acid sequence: CASSPDRGRLFGYTF.

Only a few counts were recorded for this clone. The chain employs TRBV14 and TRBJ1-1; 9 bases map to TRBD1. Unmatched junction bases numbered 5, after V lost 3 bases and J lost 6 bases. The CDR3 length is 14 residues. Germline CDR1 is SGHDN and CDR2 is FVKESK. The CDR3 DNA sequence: TGTGCCAGCAGCCAGGACAGGGGAGGCCCTGAAGCTTTCTTT. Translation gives CASSQDRGGPEAFF.

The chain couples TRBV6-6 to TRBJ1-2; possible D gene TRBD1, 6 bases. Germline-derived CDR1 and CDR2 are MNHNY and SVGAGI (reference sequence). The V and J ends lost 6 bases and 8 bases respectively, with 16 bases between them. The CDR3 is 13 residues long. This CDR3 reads CASSRRGLSGYTF. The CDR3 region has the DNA TGTGCCAGCAGCCGCAGGGGATTAAGCGGCTACACCTTC.

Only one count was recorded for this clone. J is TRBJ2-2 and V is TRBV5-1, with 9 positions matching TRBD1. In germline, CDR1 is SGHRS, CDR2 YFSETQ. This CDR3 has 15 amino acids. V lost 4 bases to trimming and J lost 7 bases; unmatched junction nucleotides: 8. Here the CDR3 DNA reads TGCGCCAGCAGCACCAACAGGGGGCAGGGCGGGGAGCTGTTTTTT. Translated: CASSTNRGQGGELFF.

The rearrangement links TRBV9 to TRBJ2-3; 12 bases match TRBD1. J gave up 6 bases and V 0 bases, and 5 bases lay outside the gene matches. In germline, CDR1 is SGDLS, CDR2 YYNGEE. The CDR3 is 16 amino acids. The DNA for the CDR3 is TGTGCCAGCAGCGTAGAGGGACAGGGGGCGCCGGATACGCAGTATTTT. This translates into CASSVEGQGAPDTQYF.

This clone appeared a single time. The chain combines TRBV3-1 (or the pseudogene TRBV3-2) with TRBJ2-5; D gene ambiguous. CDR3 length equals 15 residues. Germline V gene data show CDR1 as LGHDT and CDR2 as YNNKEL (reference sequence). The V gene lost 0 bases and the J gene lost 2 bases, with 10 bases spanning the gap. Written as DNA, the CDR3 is TGTGCCAGCAGCCAAGAGATATCGGTTCAAGAGACCCAGTACTTC. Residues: CASSQEISVQETQYF.

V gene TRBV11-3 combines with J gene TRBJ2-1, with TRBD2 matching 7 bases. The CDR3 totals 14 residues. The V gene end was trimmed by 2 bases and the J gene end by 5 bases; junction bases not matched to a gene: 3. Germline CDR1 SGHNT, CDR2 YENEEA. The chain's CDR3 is CASSLSGLDNEQFF. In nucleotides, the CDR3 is TGTGCCAGCAGCTTAAGTGGACTAGACAATGAGCAGTTCTTC.

The CDR3 DNA reads as TGTGCCAGCAGATATGATGGGAGGTTCTTC. It codes for CASRYDGRFF. V is TRBV21-1 and J is TRBJ2-1; the table gives TRBD2 as D, unverified against the DNA. TRBV21-1 is reported as a pseudogene. The CDR3 has 10 amino acids.

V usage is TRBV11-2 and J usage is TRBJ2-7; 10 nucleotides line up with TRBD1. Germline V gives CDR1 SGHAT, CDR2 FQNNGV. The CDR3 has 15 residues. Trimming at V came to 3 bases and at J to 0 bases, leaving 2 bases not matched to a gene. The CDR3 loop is CASSFGTGASYEQYF. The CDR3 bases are TGTGCCAGCAGCTTCGGGACAGGGGCCTCCTACGAGCAGTACTTC.

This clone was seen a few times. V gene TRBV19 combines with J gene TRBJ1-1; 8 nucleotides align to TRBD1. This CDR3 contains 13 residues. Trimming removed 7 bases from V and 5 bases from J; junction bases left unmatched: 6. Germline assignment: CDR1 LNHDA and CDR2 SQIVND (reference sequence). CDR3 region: CASTGQGRTEAFF. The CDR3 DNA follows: TGTGCCAGTACCGGACAGGGAAGAACTGAAGCTTTCTTT.

The DNA for the CDR3 is TGTGCCAGCAGTGAAATCTCCAGCAATCAGCCCCAGCATTTT. As protein: CASSEISSNQPQHF. The V call is TRBV2, the J call TRBJ1-5, with D hard to call. V lost 2 bases to trimming and J lost 1 base, with 6 bases between them. Germline CDR1 reads SNHLY; CDR2 reads FYNNEI. CDR3 length: 14 amino acids.

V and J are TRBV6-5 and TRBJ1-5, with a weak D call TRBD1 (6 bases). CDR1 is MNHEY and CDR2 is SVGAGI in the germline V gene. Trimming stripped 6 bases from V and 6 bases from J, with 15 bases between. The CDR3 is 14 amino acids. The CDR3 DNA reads TGTGCCAGCAGGTCCCCGGGGGGCGGTCAGCCCCAGCATTTT. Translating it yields CASRSPGGGQPQHF.

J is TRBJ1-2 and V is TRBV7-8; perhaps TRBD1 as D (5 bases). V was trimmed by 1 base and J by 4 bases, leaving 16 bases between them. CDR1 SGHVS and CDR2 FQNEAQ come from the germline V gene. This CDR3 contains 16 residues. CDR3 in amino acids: CASSLGGGASPYGYTF. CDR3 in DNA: TGTGCCAGCAGCTTAGGGGGGGGTGCCTCACCCTATGGCTACACCTTC.

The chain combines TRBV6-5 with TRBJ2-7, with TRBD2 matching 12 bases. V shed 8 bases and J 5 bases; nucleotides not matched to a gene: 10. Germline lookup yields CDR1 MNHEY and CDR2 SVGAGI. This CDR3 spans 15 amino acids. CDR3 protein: CASAWTSGAGDEQYF. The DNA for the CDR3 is TGTGCCAGCGCCTGGACTAGCGGGGCTGGGGACGAGCAGTACTTC.

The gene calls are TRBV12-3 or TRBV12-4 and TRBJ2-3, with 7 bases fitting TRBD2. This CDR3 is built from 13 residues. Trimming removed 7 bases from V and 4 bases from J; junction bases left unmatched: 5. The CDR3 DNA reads TGTGCCAGCAACTACGGACTAGCAGATACGCAGTATTTT. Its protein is CASNYGLADTQYF.

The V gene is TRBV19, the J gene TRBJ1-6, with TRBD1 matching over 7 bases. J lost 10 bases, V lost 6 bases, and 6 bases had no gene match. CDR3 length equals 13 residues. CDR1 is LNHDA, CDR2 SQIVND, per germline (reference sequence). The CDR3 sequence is CASRRQGQSPLHF. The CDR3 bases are TGTGCCAGTAGACGACAGGGTCAATCACCCCTCCACTTT.

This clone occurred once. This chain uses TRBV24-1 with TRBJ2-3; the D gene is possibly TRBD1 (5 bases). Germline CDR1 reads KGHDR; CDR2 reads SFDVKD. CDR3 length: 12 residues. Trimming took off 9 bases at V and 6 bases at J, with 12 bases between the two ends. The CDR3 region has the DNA TGTGCCACCGCAGGGCCCCAGGATACGCAGTATTTT. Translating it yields CATAGPQDTQYF.

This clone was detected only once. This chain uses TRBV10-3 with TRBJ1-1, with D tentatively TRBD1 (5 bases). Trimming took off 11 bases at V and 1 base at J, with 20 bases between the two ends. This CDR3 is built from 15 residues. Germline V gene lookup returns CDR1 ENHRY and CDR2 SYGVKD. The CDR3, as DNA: TGTGCCGTGGTTCAGGGACTTAGTGGGAACACTGAAGCTTTCTTT. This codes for CAVVQGLSGNTEAFF.

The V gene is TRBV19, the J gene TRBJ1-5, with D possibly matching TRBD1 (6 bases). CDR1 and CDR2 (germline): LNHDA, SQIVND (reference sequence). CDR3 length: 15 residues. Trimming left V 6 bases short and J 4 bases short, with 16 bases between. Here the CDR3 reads CASSRPGTPNQPQHF. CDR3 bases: TGTGCCAGTAGCAGACCCGGGACACCAAATCAGCCCCAGCATTTT.

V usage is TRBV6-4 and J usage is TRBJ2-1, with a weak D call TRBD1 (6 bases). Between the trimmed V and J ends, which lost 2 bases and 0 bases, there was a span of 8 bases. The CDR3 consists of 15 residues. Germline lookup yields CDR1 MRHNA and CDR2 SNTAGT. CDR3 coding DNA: TGTGCCAGCAGTGACCAAGGGGGCTCCTACAATGAGCAGTTCTTC. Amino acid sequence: CASSDQGGSYNEQFF.